This is a list of T cell receptor beta chains from one sample in a study of blood T cell repertoires in COVID-19. Assay: immunoSEQ multiplex PCR; the TCRdb copy retains only in-frame clones and omits some. This sample carries 75,000 to 95,000 clones, around 85% of them seen once, and the ten largest clones take approximately 5.9%. The sample taken for sequencing was peripheral blood. The receptors originated from a man in his sixties with acute or convalescent COVID-19. Both conserved end residues are part of each CDR3. D genes are given only for firm matches. Clone size, where shown, is once, few, many, or a class for clones that have expanded.

d_call	clone_size	v_call	j_call	cdr3_nt	cdr3_aa
NA	NA	TRBV7-2	TRBJ1-3	TGTGCCAGCAGCGACGGACAGAGAAACACCATATATTTT	CASSDGQRNTIYF
NA	NA	TRBV5-7	TRBJ1-3	TGTGCCAGCAGCTATGGACTGGGGTTCTCTGGAAACACCATATATTTT	CASSYGLGFSGNTIYF
TRBD1	NA	TRBV10-1	TRBJ2-5	TGCGCCAGCAAAGGGGGCTGGTTAAAGACCCAGTACTTC	CASKGGWLKTQYF
NA	NA	TRBV10-1	TRBJ1-3	TGCGCCAGCAGCACCGGGAAGATGAAGGATGGCATATATTTT	CASSTGKMKDGIYF
NA	NA	TRBV28	TRBJ1-1	TGTGCCAGTGGAGTAGAGCCGAACACTGAAGCTTTCTTT	CASGVEPNTEAFF
NA	NA	TRBV2	TRBJ1-6	TGTGCCAGCACGTCAGGGGTCTATAATTCACCCCTCCACTTT	CASTSGVYNSPLHF
TRBD1	NA	TRBV20-1	TRBJ1-1	TGCAGTGCTAGTGGGACAGACACCAACACTGAAGCTTTCTTT	CSASGTDTNTEAFF
NA	once	TRBV7-2	TRBJ1-2	TGTGCCAGCAGCTTAGAAACCGGGATTAACTATGGCTACACCTTC	CASSLETGINYGYTF
NA	NA	TRBV30	TRBJ1-4	TGTGCCTGGAGTGTTTCTACAACTAATGAAAAACTGTTTTTT	CAWSVSTTNEKLFF
NA	NA	TRBV18	TRBJ1-5	TGTGCCAGCTCCCCTGGACAGAGCAATCAGCCCCAGCATTTT	CASSPGQSNQPQHF
NA	NA	TRBV5-6	TRBJ1-2	TGTGCCAGCAGCTTACGGGGTTCTAACTATGGCTACACCTTC	CASSLRGSNYGYTF
NA	NA	TRBV12-3/TRBV12-4	TRBJ2-1	TGTGCCAGCAGTTTAGTCCTCGACAATGAGCAGTTCTTC	CASSLVLDNEQFF
TRBD1	NA	TRBV19	TRBJ1-1	TGTGCCAGTAGTATGAACAGGGGGACTGAAGCTTTCTTT	CASSMNRGTEAFF
TRBD1	NA	TRBV30	TRBJ1-6	TGTGCCTGGGGGACAGGGTTTGGTAATTCACCCCTCCACTTT	CAWGTGFGNSPLHF
NA	NA	TRBV30	TRBJ1-6	TGTGCCTGGAGTGTAAGGGGAGGGAATTCACCCCTCCACTTT	CAWSVRGGNSPLHF
NA	NA	TRBV5-5	TRBJ1-5	TGTGCCAGCAGCTTTACAGCCTCAAATCAGCCCCAGCATTTT	CASSFTASNQPQHF
TRBD2	NA	TRBV7-2	TRBJ2-1	TGTGCCAGCAGCTTAGGAGTCGGGGGGGCTTCTGGTGAGCAGTTCTTC	CASSLGVGGASGEQFF
TRBD2	NA	TRBV18	TRBJ2-1	TGTGCCAGCTCACCATCTGGTAGCGGGCCAAATGAGCAGTTCTTC	CASSPSGSGPNEQFF
NA	NA	TRBV5-6	TRBJ1-1	TGTGCCAGCAGCTTAACAGGGTCCACTGAAGCTTTCTTT	CASSLTGSTEAFF
TRBD1	NA	TRBV5-1	TRBJ2-5	TGCGCCAGCAGCCGGTCGGGGACAGCGCAAGAGACCCAGTACTTC	CASSRSGTAQETQYF
TRBD1	NA	TRBV7-2	TRBJ1-5	TGTGCCAGCAGCTTACGGACAGGTAGCAATCAGCCCCAGCATTTT	CASSLRTGSNQPQHF
TRBD2	once	TRBV6-2/TRBV6-3	TRBJ2-7	TGTGCCAGCAGCACGCTGGCGGGGGGGCCCTACGAGCAGTACTTC	CASSTLAGGPYEQYF
TRBD1	few	TRBV9	TRBJ2-5	TGTGCCAGCAGCGTAGCCGTCGATGACAGGGGGCGGATTCCTACACAAGAGACCCAGTACTTC	CASSVAVDDRGRIPTQETQYF
NA	once	TRBV12-3/TRBV12-4	TRBJ2-5	TGTGCCAGCGCCGATGTACGGGTAGAGACCCAGTACTTC	CASADVRVETQYF
NA	NA	TRBV12-3/TRBV12-4	TRBJ1-2	TGTGCCAGCAGTCTGTCCTATGGCTACACCTTC	CASSLSYGYTF
TRBD1	few	TRBV7-2	TRBJ2-7	TGTGCCAGCAGTCCAGGACAGGGACCCTACGAGCAGTACTTC	CASSPGQGPYEQYF
TRBD2	NA	TRBV7-3	TRBJ2-3	TGTGCCAGCAGCGGAGGGACTAGCGGGGGGCCTACAGATACGCAGTATTTT	CASSGGTSGGPTDTQYF
TRBD1	NA	TRBV24-1	TRBJ1-2	TGTGCCACCTACGGGACAGAGTATGGCTACACCTTC	CATYGTEYGYTF
TRBD1	NA	TRBV18	TRBJ1-2	TGTGCCAGCTCACCGATCCGGGACAGGGCGTCAACGAATGGCTACACCTTC	CASSPIRDRASTNGYTF
TRBD2	NA	TRBV7-2	TRBJ2-5	TGTGCCAGCAGCTTAGCTCGGACTAGCGGGGGGTCGGGAGAGACCCAGTACTTC	CASSLARTSGGSGETQYF
NA	NA	TRBV7-6	TRBJ2-3	TGTGCCAGCAGCTTAGACGGGGTGAGGACAGATACGCAGTATTTT	CASSLDGVRTDTQYF
TRBD2	NA	TRBV30	TRBJ2-3	TGTGCCTGGAAAAGCGGGGGCACAGATACGCAGTATTTT	CAWKSGGTDTQYF
TRBD1	NA	TRBV2	TRBJ1-6	TGTGCCAGCAGTCCCGGGACAGGGGTTTCACCCCTCCACTTT	CASSPGTGVSPLHF
NA	NA	TRBV9	TRBJ1-5	TGTGCCAGCTCCCGGGGAATAAGCAATCAGCCCCAGCATTTT	CASSRGISNQPQHF
TRBD1	once	TRBV15	TRBJ2-7	TGTGCCACCAGCAGAGGAAGTGGGACAGGGTCTTCTTACGAGCAGTACTTC	CATSRGSGTGSSYEQYF
NA	NA	TRBV7-2	TRBJ2-6	TGTGCCAGCAGCTTGCAGGCTGGGGCCAACGTCCTGACTTTC	CASSLQAGANVLTF
NA	NA	TRBV3-1/TRBV3-2	TRBJ1-6	TGTGCCAGCAGCCAAGAGGCCCAGGGTTATAATTCACCCCTCCACTTT	CASSQEAQGYNSPLHF
TRBD2	NA	TRBV27	TRBJ2-5	TGTGCCAGCAGGGATAGCGGGCTACAAGAGACCCAGTACTTC	CASRDSGLQETQYF
TRBD1	NA	TRBV2	TRBJ1-4	TGTGCCAGCAGTGAAACAGGGGGCAGGGGTGAAAAACTGTTTTTT	CASSETGGRGEKLFF
NA	NA	TRBV2	TRBJ2-7	TGTGCCAGCAGTGTAGGTAGGGGCACCTACGAGCAGTACTTC	CASSVGRGTYEQYF
NA	NA	TRBV24-1	TRBJ2-1	TGTGCCACCAGTGACTCAGACTCGCCGCTATACAATGAGCAGTTCTTC	CATSDSDSPLYNEQFF